This T cell receptor beta chain emerged from a study of T-cell reconstitution after alpha-beta-depleted transplantation in children. TCRbeta library construction was performed incorporating unique molecular identifiers. TCRdb ran MiXCR on the PCR reads and lists one entry per CDR3 protein. The sample lists some 550,000 distinct CDR3 sequences, around 16% occurring once. The J segment lost 2 bases and the V segment lost 2 bases, leaving 6 bases of the junction unmatched. The germline V gene has CDR1 GTSNPN and CDR2 SVGIG (reference sequence). The CDR3 is 15 amino acids. The specimen comprised PBMCs from the stem cell graft donor, sampled from the stem cell graft. V is TRBV30 and J is TRBJ2-3; TRBD2 matches 8 bases. This receptor was obtained from a human donor who donated a stem cell graft to a child with acute lymphoblastic leukemia. CDR3: CAWSPLAVVTDTQYF. CDR3 DNA: TGTGCCTGGAGTCCACTAGCGGTCGTCACAGATACGCAGTATTTT.